The 31 T cell receptor beta chains given below trace back to one sample, sequenced in a study of blood T cell repertoires in COVID-19. Libraries were prepared by immunoSEQ multiplex PCR; TCRdb keeps only in-frame clonotypes and omits some of them. The sample holds 200,000 to 250,000 clones, 80% to 90% seen once. Sequenced material: peripheral blood. Receptors were obtained from a man aged 30 to 39 with active or convalescent COVID-19.

This clone was seen once. The CDR3 loop is CASSSRGSGQFF. CDR3 DNA: TGTGCCAGCAGTTCCAGGGGGAGTGGGCAGTTCTTC. The chain recombines TRBV27 with TRBJ2-1; 7 bases are a match to TRBD1. With V trimmed by 4 bases and J by 12 bases, 6 bases remained unmatched. The CDR3 length is 12 residues. Germline CDR1 reads MNHEY; CDR2 reads SMNVEV (reference sequence).

This chain uses TRBV7-9 with TRBJ2-7, with 9 positions matching TRBD2. With V trimmed by 6 bases and J by 0 bases, 3 bases remained unmatched. The germline V gene has CDR1 SEHNR and CDR2 FQNEAQ (reference sequence). The CDR3 totals 14 residues. The CDR3 spells CASRTSGPSYEQYF. The DNA for the CDR3 is TGTGCCAGCAGGACTAGCGGTCCCTCCTACGAGCAGTACTTC.

The chain joins TRBV10-3 to TRBJ1-3; no clear D gene. The CDR3 is made up of 16 amino acids. Trimming took off 4 bases at V and 0 bases at J, with 13 bases between the two ends. Germline V lookup: CDR1 ENHRY, CDR2 SYGVKD. The CDR3 DNA reads TGTGCCATCAGTGCGTCGTCCCTGAGCTCTGGAAACACCATATATTTT. Translated: CAISASSLSSGNTIYF.

The table lists this clone with a count of one. V and J are TRBV29-1 and TRBJ1-2, with 7 bases identical to TRBD1. The CDR3 consists of 13 residues. The germline V gene encodes CDR1 SQVTM and CDR2 ANQGSEA. The V segment lost 6 bases and the J segment 7 bases; nucleotides outside the gene matches: 11. For the CDR3, the DNA is TGCAGCGTGTGGGGGAGACAGGGATCTGGCTACACCTTC. This encodes CSVWGRQGSGYTF.

The chain recombines TRBV28 with TRBJ2-1; 10 nucleotides align to TRBD2. The CDR3 extends over 16 amino acids. The junction had 11 bases not matched to a gene; V was cut back by 3 bases and J by 9 bases. Germline V lookup: CDR1 MDHEN, CDR2 SYDVKM. Here the CDR3 reads CASSFPPSGGAGEQFF. The DNA of the CDR3 is TGTGCCAGCAGTTTCCCCCCGAGCGGGGGGGCTGGTGAGCAGTTCTTC.

This chain uses TRBV3-1 (or the pseudogene TRBV3-2) with TRBJ1-5; D possibly corresponds to TRBD1 (5 bases). V was shortened by 0 bases and J by 4 bases, with 19 bases between the two germline ends. This CDR3 region has 18 residues. Germline V CDR1 and CDR2: LGHDT, YNNKEL (reference sequence). The CDR3 reads CASSQDRSRGYGNQPQHF. CDR3 sequence (DNA): TGTGCCAGCAGCCAAGATCGGTCAAGGGGATATGGGAATCAGCCCCAGCATTTT.

The chain joins TRBV28 to TRBJ2-1, with 11 positions matching TRBD2. J lost 1 base, V lost 4 bases, and 3 bases had no gene match. Per germline, CDR1 MDHEN and CDR2 SYDVKM. This CDR3 has 16 amino acids. The CDR3 sequence: CASSSLAGVSYNEQFF. CDR3 nucleotide sequence: TGTGCCAGCAGTTCACTAGCGGGAGTTTCCTACAATGAGCAGTTCTTC.

This sequence joins TRBV7-2 and TRBJ2-7, with 10 bases fitting TRBD2. From germline, CDR1 is SGHTA and CDR2 FQGNSA. Trimming removed 4 bases from V and 7 bases from J; junction bases left unmatched: 10. This CDR3 region has 15 residues. In DNA form, the CDR3 reads TGTGCCAGCAGCTCACTGAGCGGGGGGGCGGAAGAGCAGTACTTC. This codes for CASSSLSGGAEEQYF.

The J gene is TRBJ1-1, the V gene TRBV7-2; unclear D gene. Per germline, CDR1 SGHTA and CDR2 FQGNSA. Between the trimmed V and J ends, which lost 1 base and 6 bases, there was a span of 9 bases. This CDR3 has 13 residues. CDR3 sequence: CASSLGRRSEAFF. The CDR3 bases are TGTGCCAGCAGCTTAGGACGGCGGTCTGAAGCTTTCTTT.

V usage is TRBV7-2 and J usage is TRBJ2-5, with D perhaps TRBD1 (5 bases). The CDR3 spans 13 residues. The V end was cut by 2 bases, the J end by 4 bases, with 8 bases between. From germline, CDR1 is SGHTA and CDR2 FQGNSA. CDR3 nucleotide sequence: TGTGCCAGCAGCTTAAGGGGAAGAGAGACCCAGTACTTC. Translation gives CASSLRGRETQYF.

The V call is TRBV28, the J call TRBJ2-7; maybe TRBD2 (6 bases). Between the trimmed V and J ends, which lost 2 bases and 5 bases, there was a span of 13 bases. The CDR3 length is 14 residues. In germline, CDR1 is MDHEN, CDR2 SYDVKM. The CDR3: CASSLRGRYDEQYF. In DNA form, the CDR3 reads TGTGCCAGCAGTTTACGGGGGAGATACGACGAGCAGTACTTC.

This clone has a single count. This sequence joins TRBV6-5 and TRBJ1-2; 7 bases are a match to TRBD1. V gave up 4 bases and J gave up 4 bases; unmatched junction bases: 12. From germline, CDR1 is MNHEY and CDR2 SVGAGI. The CDR3 runs 16 residues. CDR3 sequence: CASSSLSGGLGYGYTF. CDR3 DNA: TGTGCCAGCAGTTCCCTTTCAGGGGGTTTGGGCTATGGCTACACCTTC.

The CDR3 DNA reads TGCGCCAGCAGCCAAGGACAGGGGGTGGGCTATGGCTACACCTTC. It specifies CASSQGQGVGYGYTF. The rearrangement joins TRBV4-3 to TRBJ1-2, with 9 bases lining up with TRBD1. The CDR3 consists of 15 residues. Germline V lookup: CDR1 LGHNA, CDR2 YSLEER. V was clipped by 1 base and J by 4 bases; unmatched bases: 4.

V usage is TRBV5-1 and J usage is TRBJ1-1; no clear D gene. This CDR3 is 11 amino acids long. The V end lost 0 bases, the J end lost 11 bases, and 8 bases lay between the germline ends. Germline CDR1 and CDR2: SGHRS and YFSETQ. The CDR3 nucleotides are TGCGCCAGCAGCTTGGCCGGGGATGCTTTCTTT. Amino acid sequence: CASSLAGDAFF.

The rearrangement uses TRBV4-1 and TRBJ1-2, with D unresolved. Germline V gene sequence: CDR1 MGHRA, CDR2 YSYEKL. Trimming removed 3 bases at V and 0 bases at J, with 14 bases between. This CDR3 contains 16 residues. This CDR3 is CASSQAQATTNYGYTF. DNA for the CDR3: TGCGCCAGCAGCCAGGCCCAGGCAACAACTAACTATGGCTACACCTTC.

V usage is TRBV5-1 and J usage is TRBJ1-2, with D possibly TRBD1 on 6 matching bases. V dropped 4 bases and J dropped 2 bases, with 12 bases sitting between them. Germline CDR1 SGHRS, CDR2 YFSETQ. CDR3 length: 14 amino acids. Here the CDR3 DNA reads TGCGCCAGCAGCCGGGGGGACAACAACTATGGCTACACCTTC. This gives the protein CASSRGDNNYGYTF.

The V call is TRBV7-2, the J call TRBJ1-1; D unclear. Germline CDR1 reads SGHTA; CDR2 reads FQGNSA. The CDR3 runs 12 residues. V lost 5 bases to trimming and J lost 6 bases, with 10 bases between them. In nucleotides, the CDR3 is TGTGCCAGCAGCCCGAGTTGGTCTGAAGCTTTCTTT. Protein sequence: CASSPSWSEAFF.

In its sample, this clone was seen once. The chain uses TRBV30 and TRBJ2-5, with a possible D match to TRBD1 (6 bases). Per germline, CDR1 GTSNPN and CDR2 SVGIG (reference sequence). This CDR3 has 13 amino acids. V was pared by 5 bases and J by 4 bases, with 14 bases between. The DNA of the CDR3 is TGTGCCTGGGTTAAGGACAGTGGAGAGACCCAGTACTTC. Translating gives CAWVKDSGETQYF.

The chain combines TRBV19 with TRBJ1-2; tentative D call: TRBD1 (5 bases). The germline V and J ends were trimmed by 2 bases and 4 bases, with 11 bases remaining between them. Germline-derived CDR1 and CDR2 are LNHDA and SQIVND (reference sequence). This CDR3 has 14 residues. The CDR3 region has the DNA TGTGCCAGTAGTATACGGGCGACAGCCTATGGCTACACCTTC. Amino acids: CASSIRATAYGYTF.

This clone is a singleton in its sample. The chain uses TRBV7-2 and TRBJ1-5; TRBD1 aligns across 9 bases. CDR3 length: 14 residues. J was trimmed by 7 bases and V by 5 bases; bases with no gene match: 6. Per the germline V gene, CDR1 is SGHTA and CDR2 is FQGNSA. The CDR3 spells CASSLGQGWQPQHF. CDR3 nucleotides: TGTGCCAGCAGCCTGGGACAGGGTTGGCAGCCCCAGCATTTT. Full variable domain (rest looked up from reference TRBV7-2 and TRBJ1-5): GAGVSQSPSNKVTEKGKDVELRCDPISGHTALYWYRQSLGQGLEFLIYFQGNSAPDKSGLPSDRFSAERTGGSVSTLTIQRTQQEDSAVYLCASSLGQGWQPQHFGDGTRLSIL.

The chain couples TRBV9 to TRBJ2-5; tentative D call: TRBD2 (7 bases). V lost 2 bases to trimming and J lost 5 bases, with 22 bases between them. CDR3 length: 17 amino acids. The germline V gene has CDR1 SGDLS and CDR2 YYNGEE. CDR3 sequence reads: CASSVQPGGSHGETQYF. The DNA of the CDR3 is TGTGCCAGCAGCGTTCAGCCGGGGGGCTCCCACGGGGAGACCCAGTACTTC. The full variable domain, with the rest looked up from reference TRBV9 and TRBJ2-5, is DSGVTQTPKHLITATGQRVTLRCSPRSGDLSVYWYQQSLDQGLQFLIQYYNGEERAKGNILERFSAQQFPDLHSELNLSSLELGDSALYFCASSVQPGGSHGETQYFGPGTRLLVL.

This chain connects TRBV6-5 to TRBJ1-1; 7 positions match TRBD1. The CDR3 runs to 14 residues. With 5 bases clipped from V and 9 bases from J, the junction kept 12 bases outside the gene matches. Germline values: CDR1 MNHEY, CDR2 SVGAGI. The CDR3 reads CASSTGAGTQKAFF. Written as DNA, the CDR3 is TGTGCCAGCAGTACAGGGGCAGGTACCCAAAAAGCTTTCTTT.

The V and J genes are TRBV24-1 and TRBJ2-2; D unclear. The CDR3 runs to 13 residues. Germline CDR1 reads KGHDR; CDR2 reads SFDVKD. Trimming cost V 6 bases and J 7 bases, with 11 bases left between them. DNA of the CDR3: TGTGCCACCAGTTTGTCCATCGGCGGGGAGCTGTTTTTT. This encodes CATSLSIGGELFF.

This chain joins TRBV18 and TRBJ1-1; 7 bases line up with TRBD1. The CDR3 covers 13 residues. Unmatched junction bases numbered 6, after V lost 3 bases and J lost 8 bases. Germline loops: CDR1 KGHSH, CDR2 LQKENI. The CDR3 DNA follows: TGTGCCAGCTCACCCGGTCAGGGGGAAGAAGCTTTCTTT. Its protein product is CASSPGQGEEAFF.

As DNA, the CDR3 is TGCGCCAGCCGCGGCCTAGTTTCCTACGAGCAGTACTTC. Translation gives CASRGLVSYEQYF. The chain carries TRBV10-2 and TRBJ2-7; D call uncertain. The CDR3 contains 13 residues. CDR1 is WSHSY and CDR2 is SAAADI in the germline V gene. V lost 8 bases and J lost 1, with 12 bases in between.

This rearrangement joins TRBV28 to TRBJ1-1; D not certain. Germline V lookup: CDR1 MDHEN, CDR2 SYDVKM. There are 15 residues in the CDR3. CDR3 in DNA: TGTGCGAGTATTGGAACCACCGGGGTGAACACTGAAGCTTTCTTT. Protein sequence: CASIGTTGVNTEAFF.

The gene calls are TRBV28 and TRBJ1-3; D remains unclear. Germline V lookup: CDR1 MDHEN, CDR2 SYDVKM. The CDR3 runs 15 residues. V gave up 2 bases and J gave up 0 bases, with 8 bases separating them. The CDR3 nucleotides read TGTGCCAGCAGTTTAGACACCCGCTCTGGAAACACCATATATTTT. This encodes CASSLDTRSGNTIYF.

V and J are TRBV18 and TRBJ2-7; the match to TRBD1 covers 8 bases. The CDR3 has 13 residues. From germline, CDR1 is KGHSH and CDR2 LQKENI. V was pared by 4 bases and J by 7 bases, with 6 bases of the junction left unmatched. This CDR3 reads CASSQSRDREQYF. CDR3 sequence (DNA): TGTGCCAGCTCACAGTCCCGGGACAGGGAGCAGTACTTC.

The chain combines TRBV6-5 with TRBJ2-3, with D unresolved. This CDR3 contains 14 residues. The V gene's germline CDR1 is MNHEY and CDR2 SVGAGI. The V end lost 6 bases, the J end lost 0 bases, and 10 bases lay between the germline ends. As DNA, the CDR3 is TGTGCCAGCAGCCAGACTCCCAGCACAGATACGCAGTATTTT. It codes for CASSQTPSTDTQYF.

The CDR3 spells CASSLPGTGVSNEQFF. CDR3 bases: TGTGCCAGTAGTCTTCCCGGGACAGGGGTTAGTAATGAGCAGTTCTTC. The gene calls are TRBV19 and TRBJ2-1; 10 bases are shared with TRBD1. V lost 5 bases to trimming and J lost 7 bases; unmatched junction nucleotides: 11. The CDR3 covers 16 residues. Per germline, CDR1 LNHDA and CDR2 SQIVND (reference sequence).

With respect to this clone: In the same sample, other DNA sequences code for this CDR3. The chain carries TRBV7-2 and TRBJ2-1, with 9 bases identical to TRBD2. J gave up 2 bases and V 1 base, and 0 bases lay outside the gene matches. Germline V gene lookup returns CDR1 SGHTA and CDR2 FQGNSA. The CDR3 sequence is 15 residues long. The CDR3 here is CASSLVAGAYNEQFF. In DNA form, the CDR3 reads TGTGCCAGCAGCTTAGTAGCGGGAGCCTACAATGAGCAGTTCTTC.